The clone carrying this TCR beta chain was seen a few times. Its antigen is not identified. The CDR3 length is 13 residues. Germline V gene lookup returns CDR1 LNHDA and CDR2 SQIVND (reference sequence). The ends lost 3 bases at V and 13 bases at J; junction bases unmatched: 10. The data were produced by immunoSEQ multiplex PCR, yet TCRdb's version contains in-frame clones alone and is incomplete. The sample lists approximately 100,000 clones, over 75% occurring once. The sample originates from a study of T cell responses to AZD1222 COVID-19 vaccine. Overall study context: Investigators merged groups given second doses at roughly 4 or roughly 12 weeks.

Overall study findings and caveats: Clonal diversity was possibly underestimated; the donors were predominantly white British and more often female. Following two doses of AZD1222, Spike-specific TCR breadth and depth rose. The peak T cell response came first, and repertoires were sampled only after it.

This sequence originates from an adult in good health. This specimen was peripheral blood, taken on day 0 of AZD1222 vaccination. The chain has TRBV19 and TRBJ1-1, with 8 bases fitting TRBD1. The CDR3 loop is CASSIRGPLELFF. CDR3 DNA: TGTGCCAGTAGTATCAGGGGGCCCCTTGAACTTTTCTTT.